The T cell receptor (beta chain) under discussion was sequenced for a study of shared clonotypes between healthy human individuals. Study as a whole: Those who served as donors were a couple of women and three men between the ages of 18 and 49.

Findings and limits, study-wide: Since donors were few, the genetic and exposure-history diversity represented was limited.

On this clone: Its antigen remains unidentified.

With ten immunoSEQ deep assay plates, unsorted PBMC DNA underwent sequencing. Per the authors' pipeline: ImmunoSEQ output held junction-only sequences without quality scores, so filtering differed. TCRdb keeps only in-frame clones here, not all; method: immunoSEQ multiplex PCR. V and J calls and clone size come straight from that table; D and trimming were deduced from the DNA. The sample records over 400,000 clones, around 85% being singletons. The CDR3 is 10 amino acids. Germline assignment: CDR1 SGHTS and CDR2 YDEGEE. With 2 bases removed from V and 4 bases from J, the gap between germline ends came to 1 base.

The TCR was taken from a woman in her thirties or forties in good health. Some clones in this sample may be carry-over from other donors' samples. The material sequenced was PBMCs. The chain recombines TRBV5-8 with TRBJ2-7; D is uncertain. CDR3 sequence reads: CASSFYEQYF. The CDR3 DNA is TGTGCCAGCAGCTTTTACGAGCAGTACTTC.